The 14 T cell receptor beta chains reported below all come from one sample, sequenced in a study of control samples from healthy donors and cancer patients. Measured with immunoSEQ multiplex PCR; TCRdb has only the in-frame clones, and not every one. The data show about 110,000 clones, with approximately 90% seen just once and around 17% held by the top ten. The sequenced sample was blood. The origin of the receptors is a woman aged 45 to 65 in good health.

This chain links TRBV6-2 or TRBV6-3 with TRBJ2-1; D might be TRBD1 (5 bases). V was shortened by 7 bases and J by 2 bases, with 12 bases between the two germline ends. CDR1 and CDR2 (germline): MNHEY, SVGEGT. The CDR3 is made up of 14 amino acids. The CDR3 loop is CASTPGRAYNEQFF. The CDR3, as DNA: TGTGCCAGCACCCCTGGCAGGGCCTACAATGAGCAGTTCTTC.

This chain joins TRBV9 and TRBJ2-2; TRBD2 is a possible D gene (6 bases). The CDR3 has 13 residues. Germline CDR1 is SGDLS and CDR2 is YYNGEE. With 3 bases removed from V and 6 bases from J, the gap between germline ends came to 9 bases. The chain's CDR3 is CASSARLAGELFF. The CDR3 nucleotides are TGTGCCAGCAGCGCCCGACTAGCCGGGGAGCTGTTTTTT.

A note on this clone: The same CDR3 can be traced to other DNA sequences in this sample. This chain links TRBV5-1 with TRBJ2-7; no reliable D call. Trimming took off 0 bases at V and 2 bases at J, with 9 bases between the two ends. Per germline, CDR1 SGHRS and CDR2 YFSETQ. The CDR3 has 14 amino acids. As DNA, the CDR3 is TGCGCCAGCAGCTTGGTCGTTTCACCCTACGAGCAGTACTTC. Translated, it gives CASSLVVSPYEQYF.

The chain employs TRBV5-8 and TRBJ2-2; D may be TRBD1 or TRBD2 (5 bases each). Trimming shortened V by 10 bases and J by 0 bases, and 25 bases separated the two germline ends. The V gene's germline CDR1 is SGHTS and CDR2 YDEGEE. This CDR3 is built from 18 residues. CDR3 coding DNA: TGTGCCCGACCTCGGGGCAGCGCCACCTTCGCGAACACCGGGGAGCTGTTTTTT. It yields the protein CARPRGSATFANTGELFF.

Concerning this clone: Other DNA sequences in this sample translate to the same CDR3. The chain is built from TRBV25-1 and TRBJ2-5; D remains ambiguous. Trimming cost V 4 bases and J 4 bases, with 1 base left between them. The CDR3 sequence is 10 residues long. Germline V gene sequence: CDR1 MGHDK, CDR2 SYGVNS. The DNA for the CDR3 is TGTGCCAGCAGTGGAGAGACCCAGTACTTC. Translated: CASSGETQYF.

The chain combines TRBV4-1 with TRBJ1-1, with no clear D. This CDR3 spans 15 amino acids. Trimming shortened V by 2 bases and J by 5 bases, and 15 bases separated the two germline ends. Germline assignment: CDR1 MGHRA and CDR2 YSYEKL. In DNA, the CDR3 is TGCGCCAGCAGCCAACCTACTTCTTCCAGAACTGAAGCTTTCTTT. Its translation is CASSQPTSSRTEAFF.

The genes are TRBV7-3 and TRBJ2-1, with a possible D match to TRBD2 (5 bases). The CDR3 runs to 16 residues. Trimming cost V 1 base and J 1 base, with 11 bases left between them. Germline assignment: CDR1 SGHTA and CDR2 FQGTGA. The CDR3 DNA follows: TGTGCCAGCAGCTTAATCCCAGCGGATTCCTACAATGAGCAGTTCTTC. It specifies CASSLIPADSYNEQFF.

The genes are TRBV9 and TRBJ1-1; possibly TRBD1 for D (6 bases). Trimming stripped 4 bases from V and 1 base from J, with 17 bases between. This CDR3 region has 16 residues. Looked up from germline, CDR1 is SGDLS and CDR2 is YYNGEE. This chain's CDR3 is CASSPRGDTSNTEAFF. CDR3 bases: TGTGCCAGCAGCCCTCGAGGGGACACCTCGAACACTGAAGCTTTCTTT.

This chain joins TRBV2 and TRBJ2-6, with D perhaps matching TRBD1 (5 bases). The V gene's germline CDR1 is SNHLY and CDR2 FYNNEI. V was pared by 4 bases and J by 2 bases, with 6 bases between. CDR3 length: 14 residues. CDR3 loop: CASSGQTGANVLTF. The CDR3 nucleotides are TGTGCCAGCAGTGGACAGACTGGGGCCAACGTCCTGACTTTC.

The chain links TRBV10-3 to TRBJ1-6, with D uncertain. CDR1 ENHRY and CDR2 SYGVKD come from the germline V gene. Between the trimmed V and J ends, which lost 0 bases and 5 bases, there was a span of 5 bases. The CDR3 has 14 residues. The CDR3 region has the DNA TGTGCCATCAGTGAGTCGACTGATAATTCACCCCTCCACTTT. Translation: CAISESTDNSPLHF.

The J gene is TRBJ1-1, the V gene TRBV4-1; D not certain. With 4 bases removed from V and 6 bases from J, the gap between germline ends came to 15 bases. CDR3 length: 14 residues. Germline V gene sequence: CDR1 MGHRA, CDR2 YSYEKL. CDR3 DNA: TGCGCCAGCAGCCGAGAGGTAGGGTGGCCTGAAGCTTTCTTT. Translating gives CASSREVGWPEAFF.

This sequence joins TRBV29-1 and TRBJ1-3; D is undetermined. The CDR3 has 15 amino acids. Trimming stripped 1 base from V and 1 base from J, with 11 bases between. Germline-derived CDR1 and CDR2 are SQVTM and ANQGSEA. DNA of the CDR3: TGCAGCGTTGAAGGTCTCGGGATATCTGGAAACACCATATATTTT. Protein product: CSVEGLGISGNTIYF.

Of note for this clone: The junction departs from germline at one end; a sequencing error may be responsible. The V call is TRBV6-1, the J call TRBJ1-6; D ambiguous. This CDR3 has 20 amino acids. Germline V gene data show CDR1 as MNHNS and CDR2 as SASEGT. The CDR3 loop is CASSEGASKVFSSYNSPPHF. The CDR3 DNA is TGTGCCAGCAGTGAAGGGGCGAGTAAAGTGTTTAGCTCCTATAATTCACCCCCCCACTTT.

This chain joins TRBV12-3 or TRBV12-4 and TRBJ2-5; TRBD1 aligns across 11 bases. V lost 5 bases and J lost 7; bases outside the gene matches: 3. CDR3 size: 13 residues. For the CDR3, the DNA is TGTGCCAGCAGTCCTGGGACAGGGGGGACCCAGTACTTC. Translated, it gives CASSPGTGGTQYF.